The 8 T cell receptor beta chains listed next were all sequenced from one sample in a study of T cell repertoires in aging, cancer and after chemotherapy. A mixed TRB-A/B primer pool amplified rearranged TRB by multiplex touch-down PCR. MiXCR, applied by TCRdb to the multiplex PCR reads, yields one record per CDR3 protein. The sample records about 6,000 distinct CDR3 sequences, over 30% being singletons. The template was genomic DNA from peripheral blood, not RNA. What was sequenced was blood. These receptors came from a human donor with a blood cancer.

With regard to this clonotype: A much larger clonotype is one base distant, so this may be a read error. J is TRBJ2-5 and V is TRBV12-3 or TRBV12-4; 10 bases are shared with TRBD2. The V and J ends lost 7 bases and 11 bases, in that order; junction bases with no gene match: 10. CDR3 length equals 13 residues. CDR3 sequence: CASKGSGRDEQYF. The CDR3 coding sequence is TGTGCCAGCAAGGGGAGCGGGAGGGATGAGCAGTACTTC.

Comment on this clonotype: This may be a read error, as it is one base from a much larger clone. The rearrangement joins TRBV29-1 to TRBJ2-5; 7 bases map to TRBD2. Germline CDR1 SQVTM, CDR2 ANQGSEA. The ends lost 1 base at V and 7 bases at J; junction bases unmatched: 9. This CDR3 has 14 amino acids. CDR3 region: CSVEAGTTLSTQYF. CDR3 DNA: TGCAGCGTTGAAGCCGGGACTACACTTTCGACCCAGTACTTC.

The V call is TRBV27, the J call TRBJ2-7, with 14 bases that match TRBD2. Germline trimming cut 6 bases from V and 2 bases from J; bases unmatched to any gene: 15. The CDR3 runs to 19 residues. Germline lookup yields CDR1 MNHEY and CDR2 SMNVEV (reference sequence). CDR3 region: CASSRMTSGGDLQPYEQYF. Written as DNA, the CDR3 is TGTGCCAGCAGCCGGATGACTAGCGGGGGGGACCTCCAGCCCTACGAGCAGTACTTC.

This clonotype rates as medium-sized (0.01 to 0.1%). The chain joins TRBV29-1 to TRBJ2-1, with 11 bases identical to TRBD1. This CDR3 comprises 14 residues. V lost 7 bases and J lost 2; bases outside the gene matches: 4. In germline, CDR1 is SQVTM, CDR2 ANQGSEA. CDR3 nucleotides: TGCAGCGGACTGGGACAGGGGGCCTACAATGAGCAGTTCTTC. It is translated as CSGLGQGAYNEQFF.

Within the sample, this clonotype is medium-sized. V usage is TRBV29-1 and J usage is TRBJ1-5; tentative D call: TRBD1 (5 bases). With 4 bases removed from V and 5 bases from J, the gap between germline ends came to 12 bases. The germline CDR1 and CDR2 sequences are SQVTM and ANQGSEA. The CDR3 runs 13 residues. The CDR3 protein is CSVGRGKDQPQHF. CDR3 in DNA: TGCAGCGTTGGTCGGGGGAAGGATCAGCCCCAGCATTTT.

This chain links TRBV20-1 with TRBJ2-7, with 7 bases identical to TRBD1. The germline V gene has CDR1 DFQATT and CDR2 SNEGSKA (reference sequence). The junction had 4 bases not matched to a gene; V was cut back by 5 bases and J by 6 bases. The CDR3 extends over 11 amino acids. CDR3 sequence: CSASTGAEQYF. DNA of the CDR3: TGCAGTGCTTCTACAGGGGCCGAGCAGTACTTC.

The rearrangement links TRBV12-3 or TRBV12-4 to TRBJ1-4; 8 bases line up with TRBD1. J lost 11 bases, V lost 5 bases, and 13 bases had no gene match. This CDR3 is built from 15 residues. The CDR3 sequence: CASSTGTGPLVKLFF. The DNA for the CDR3 is TGTGCCAGCAGTACCGGGACAGGACCTCTAGTGAAACTGTTTTTT.

This clonotype ranks as medium-sized (0.01 to 0.1%). The CDR3 loop is CSGLAGGNEQFF. CDR3 in DNA: TGCAGCGGACTAGCGGGAGGGAATGAGCAGTTCTTC. V is TRBV29-1 and J is TRBJ2-1; TRBD2 matches 14 bases. Per the germline V gene, CDR1 is SQVTM and CDR2 is ANQGSEA. The CDR3 sequence is 12 residues long. After removal of 7 bases from V and 7 bases from J, the junction contained 0 bases not matched to a gene.